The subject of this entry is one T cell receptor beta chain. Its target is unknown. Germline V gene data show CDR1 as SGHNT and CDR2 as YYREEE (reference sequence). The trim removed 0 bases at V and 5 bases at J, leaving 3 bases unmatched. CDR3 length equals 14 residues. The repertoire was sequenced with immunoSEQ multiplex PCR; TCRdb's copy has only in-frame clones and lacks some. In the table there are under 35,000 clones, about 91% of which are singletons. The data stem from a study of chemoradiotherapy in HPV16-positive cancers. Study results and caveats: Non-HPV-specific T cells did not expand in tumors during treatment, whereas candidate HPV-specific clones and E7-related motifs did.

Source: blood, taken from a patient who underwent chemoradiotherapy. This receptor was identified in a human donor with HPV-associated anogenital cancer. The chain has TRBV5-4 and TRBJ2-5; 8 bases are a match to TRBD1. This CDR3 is CASSLAGGEETQYF. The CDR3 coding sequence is TGTGCCAGCAGCTTGGCAGGGGGCGAGGAGACCCAGTACTTC.